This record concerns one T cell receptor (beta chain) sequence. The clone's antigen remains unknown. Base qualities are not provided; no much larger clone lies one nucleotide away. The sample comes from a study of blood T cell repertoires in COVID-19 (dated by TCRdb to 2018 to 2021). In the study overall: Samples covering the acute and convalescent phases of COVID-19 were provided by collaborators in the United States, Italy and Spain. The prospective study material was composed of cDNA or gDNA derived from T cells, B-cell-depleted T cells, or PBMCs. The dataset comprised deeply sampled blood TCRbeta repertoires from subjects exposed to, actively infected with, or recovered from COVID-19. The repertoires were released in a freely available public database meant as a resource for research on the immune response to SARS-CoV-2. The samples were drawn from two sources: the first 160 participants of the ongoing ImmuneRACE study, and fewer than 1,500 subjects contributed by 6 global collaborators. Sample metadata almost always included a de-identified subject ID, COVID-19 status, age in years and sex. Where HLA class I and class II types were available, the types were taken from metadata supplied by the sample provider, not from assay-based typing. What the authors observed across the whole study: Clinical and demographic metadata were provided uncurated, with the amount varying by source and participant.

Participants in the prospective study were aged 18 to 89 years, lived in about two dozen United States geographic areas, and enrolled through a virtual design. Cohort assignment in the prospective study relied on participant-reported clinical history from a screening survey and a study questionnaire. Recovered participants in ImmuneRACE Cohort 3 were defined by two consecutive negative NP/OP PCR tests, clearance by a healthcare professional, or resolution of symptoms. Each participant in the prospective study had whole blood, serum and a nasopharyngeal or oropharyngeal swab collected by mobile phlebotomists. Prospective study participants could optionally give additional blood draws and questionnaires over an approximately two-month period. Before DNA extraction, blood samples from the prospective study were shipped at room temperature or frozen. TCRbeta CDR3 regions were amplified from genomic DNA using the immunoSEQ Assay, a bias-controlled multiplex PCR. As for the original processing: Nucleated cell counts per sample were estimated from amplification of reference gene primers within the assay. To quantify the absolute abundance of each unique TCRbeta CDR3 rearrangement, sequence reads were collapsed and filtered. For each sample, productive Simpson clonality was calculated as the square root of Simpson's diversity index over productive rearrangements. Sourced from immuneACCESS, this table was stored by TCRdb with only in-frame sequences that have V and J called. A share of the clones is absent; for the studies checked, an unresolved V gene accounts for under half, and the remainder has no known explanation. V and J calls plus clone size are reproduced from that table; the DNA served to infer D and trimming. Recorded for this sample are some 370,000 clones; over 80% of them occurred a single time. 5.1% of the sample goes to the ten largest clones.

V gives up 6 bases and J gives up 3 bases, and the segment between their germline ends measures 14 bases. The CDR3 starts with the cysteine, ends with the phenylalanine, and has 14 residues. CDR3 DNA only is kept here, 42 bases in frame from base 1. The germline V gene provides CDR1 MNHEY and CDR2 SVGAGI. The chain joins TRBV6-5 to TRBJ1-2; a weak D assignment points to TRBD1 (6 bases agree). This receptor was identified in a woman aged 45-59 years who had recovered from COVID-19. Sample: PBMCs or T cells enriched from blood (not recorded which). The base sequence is TGTGCCAGCAGGGGAGTTGACAGGTACTATGGCTACACCTTC. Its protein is CASRGVDRYYGYTF.